The text below deals with one T cell receptor (beta chain). The CDR3 loop spans 14 amino acids. Germline V gene sequence: CDR1 SNHLY, CDR2 FYNNEI. The V end was cut by 6 bases, the J end by 7 bases, with 16 bases between. This table comes from immunoSEQ multiplex PCR, and its TCRdb copy is limited to in-frame clones, with some not included. Of some 450,000 clones in the sample, less than 95% are singletons; the top ten hold approximately 4.3%. The treatment denotes: roughly 20 received Ad26.COV2.S at low or high dose, single or two shots; roughly five received placebo; per-sample allocation not given. Sampling happened 63 days after the first vaccine or placebo injection. Ad26.COV2.S expressed prefusion-stabilized spike from the original Wuhan strain. The sample originates from a study of Ad26.COV2.S vaccination and SARS-CoV-2 variants. Study at large: Dosing was one shot or two shots 56 days apart.

Source: peripheral blood, taken in a trial of Ad26.COV2.S vaccine versus placebo. The rearrangement uses TRBV2 and TRBJ1-5, with D possibly being TRBD1 (6 bases). This TCR was recovered from a person between 18 and 60 years old who received the Ad26.COV2.S COVID-19 vaccine or a placebo. The CDR3 DNA is TGTGCCAGCAGGGAAAGGGGGGCCGAACAGCCCCAGCATTTT. The encoded protein is CASRERGAEQPQHF.